This entry describes one T cell receptor (beta chain). Its antigen is still unknown. MiXCR, run by TCRdb on the reads, gives a single entry per CDR3 protein. The sample lists fewer than 850,000 distinct CDR3 sequences, roughly 29% occurring once. The source of the sample is a study of T cell repertoires in cytomegalovirus infection. The starting material was cultured CD8+ T cells from PBMCs, obtained from culture after CMV antigen stimulation. The clonotype comes from a human donor in good health (CMV status not recorded). Some clones in this sample may be carry-over from other donors' samples.

As DNA, the CDR3 is TGTGCCAGCATCCCAACTAGTTTTAATTTGCAGTTCTTC. Protein product: CASIPTSFNLQFF. The chain uses TRBV12-3 or TRBV12-4 and TRBJ2-1; D is possibly TRBD2 (5 bases). V was pared by 7 bases and J by 12 bases, with 19 bases between. The CDR3 has 13 residues.